This passage covers 4 T cell receptor beta chains from one sample sequenced in a study of T cells after yellow fever vaccination (dated by TCRdb to about 2019). The library was prepared using 5' RACE. Sequenced on an Illumina NovaSeq 6000. In TCRdb, the public reads were trimmed at Q25 with fastp and aligned with MiXCR, with productive beta chains retained. Entries that share a CDR3 protein sequence are merged under the most common genes and DNA. Counted in this sample were roughly 310,000 distinct CDR3 sequences; roughly 3.5% of them appeared once. The top ten clones comprise roughly a quarter of the sample. Reading the label with the study, this specimen's treatment or condition is: live attenuated yellow fever vaccine strain. The sequenced sample was PBMCs, obtained on the day of the yellow fever booster vaccination. These receptors originate from a man aged 18 to 35 who received the YFV17D yellow fever vaccine.

The chain uses TRBV18 and TRBJ2-3; 11 bases map to TRBD2. CDR1 and CDR2 from the germline V gene are KGHSH and LQKENI. Trimming removed 3 bases from V and 1 base from J; junction bases left unmatched: 9. CDR3 size: 18 residues. The CDR3 spells CASSPLPPSGGRTDTQYF. The CDR3 DNA sequence: TGTGCCAGCTCACCCCTTCCCCCTAGCGGGGGGCGCACAGATACGCAGTATTTT.

Comments on this clonotype: Since the CDR3 does not end with the conserved phenylalanine or tryptophan, this likely comes from a read error. The limits of the CDR3 on the DNA are not certain, so only TCRdb's listed CDR3 is given. The chain carries TRBV12-3 or TRBV12-4 and TRBJ2-5; the D segment call TRBD1 is taken from the table without a DNA check. The CDR3 has 14 amino acids, counting both end residues. The chain's CDR3 is CASSSPRGLESHYL.

The sample holds many counts of this clonotype. The V call is TRBV6-6, the J call TRBJ1-1, with D possibly matching TRBD1 (5 bases). Germline values: CDR1 MNHNY, CDR2 SVGAGI (reference sequence). Trimming pared 10 bases from V and 2 bases from J, leaving 14 bases between. The CDR3 extends over 13 amino acids. CDR3 nucleotide sequence: TGTGCCACCCATCAGGGAGTCAACACTGAAGCTTTCTTT. Translation: CATHQGVNTEAFF.

This clonotype was counted many times. The rearrangement joins TRBV7-9 to TRBJ1-2, with 9 positions matching TRBD1. Trimming cost V 2 bases and J 7 bases; bases outside gene matches: 11. Germline V lookup: CDR1 SEHNR, CDR2 FQNEAQ (reference sequence). The CDR3 runs to 16 residues. The CDR3 region has the DNA TGTGCCAGCAGCTTACAAAAAAGTACAGGGGGCGGTGGCTACACCTTC. This encodes CASSLQKSTGGGGYTF.